Below are 12 T cell receptor beta chains sequenced from a single sample in a study of blood T cell repertoires in COVID-19. Assay used: immunoSEQ multiplex PCR; TCRdb lists only in-frame clones, some missing. The sample records roughly 140,000 clones, less than 85% being singletons. Material for sequencing was peripheral blood. The receptors stem from a woman older than 75 in a cohort sampled during active or convalescent COVID-19.

This chain uses TRBV7-3 with TRBJ1-2; TRBD1 is a possible D gene (5 bases). The germline CDR1 and CDR2 sequences are SGHTA and FQGTGA. The CDR3 has 13 amino acids. V lost 1 base to trimming and J lost 7 bases, with 10 bases between them. The CDR3 here is CASSLMAGLGYTF. For the CDR3, the DNA is TGTGCCAGCAGCTTAATGGCAGGGCTTGGCTACACCTTC.

This clone was seen more than once but under ten times. The chain is built from TRBV5-1 and TRBJ1-4, with 8 positions matching TRBD1. The CDR3 extends over 14 amino acids. The J segment lost 11 bases and the V segment lost 0 bases, leaving 6 bases of the junction unmatched. The germline gives CDR1 SGHRS, CDR2 YFSETQ. CDR3 protein: CASSLGQGFAKLFF. In DNA, the CDR3 is TGCGCCAGCAGCTTGGGACAGGGGTTCGCGAAACTGTTTTTT.

This clone was seen just once. V is TRBV6-5 and J is TRBJ1-1; D perhaps matches TRBD1 (5 bases). The CDR3 is 13 residues long. The V end was cut by 3 bases, the J end by 4 bases, with 9 bases between. Germline CDR1 MNHEY, CDR2 SVGAGI. The CDR3 spells CASSYGGSTEAFF. The CDR3 DNA follows: TGTGCCAGCAGTTATGGGGGGTCCACTGAAGCTTTCTTT.

The rearrangement joins TRBV6-2 or TRBV6-3 to TRBJ2-3; 13 nucleotides agree with TRBD2. With 6 bases clipped from V and 0 bases from J, the junction kept 9 bases outside the gene matches. Germline V gives CDR1 MNHEY, CDR2 SVGEGT. The CDR3 loop spans 18 amino acids. The CDR3 spells CASSSVLLAGGSTDTQYF. The CDR3 DNA reads as TGTGCCAGCAGCTCTGTACTACTAGCGGGGGGGAGCACAGATACGCAGTATTTT.

The gene calls are TRBV6-2 or TRBV6-3 and TRBJ2-1, with 7 bases matching TRBD2. V dropped 0 bases and J dropped 0; count of bases not matched to a gene: 14. The germline gives CDR1 MNHEY, CDR2 SVGEGT. The CDR3 consists of 20 residues. The CDR3 loop reads CASSYSRASGVSSSYNEQFF. DNA of the CDR3: TGTGCCAGCAGTTACTCGAGGGCTAGCGGCGTTAGCAGCTCCTACAATGAGCAGTTCTTC.

This clone was observed a single time. The gene calls are TRBV11-1 and TRBJ2-4; 10 nucleotides match TRBD2. In germline, CDR1 is SGHAT, CDR2 FQDESV (reference sequence). V lost 4 bases, J lost 6 bases, and 9 bases stayed unmatched. This CDR3 contains 16 residues. This CDR3 is CASSSPAGGSRNIQYF. The CDR3 bases are TGTGCCAGCAGCTCCCCAGCGGGAGGGTCTAGAAACATTCAGTACTTC.

CDR3 DNA: TGTGCCAGCAGCCCAGGGGTGAACACTGAAGCTTTCTTT. This sequence encodes CASSPGVNTEAFF. The chain links TRBV13 to TRBJ1-1, with D perhaps matching TRBD1 (6 bases). V lost 5 bases and J lost 0, with 7 bases in between. The CDR3 has 13 amino acids. Looked up from germline, CDR1 is PRHDT and CDR2 is FYEKMQ (reference sequence).

The gene calls are TRBV19 and TRBJ1-3; the D is unclear. V gave up 6 bases and J gave up 0 bases, with 6 bases separating them. CDR1 and CDR2 (germline): LNHDA, SQIVND (reference sequence). This CDR3 has 13 residues. The CDR3 region is CASRGSSGNTIYF. CDR3 DNA sequence: TGTGCCAGTAGGGGGAGCTCTGGAAACACCATATATTTT.

The chain recombines TRBV7-3 with TRBJ2-5; TRBD2 matches 7 bases. The V gene's germline CDR1 is SGHTA and CDR2 FQGTGA. The ends lost 5 bases at V and 5 bases at J; junction bases unmatched: 8. There are 14 residues in the CDR3. CDR3 protein: CASSPFGGGETQYF. The CDR3 bases are TGTGCCAGCAGCCCCTTCGGGGGAGGGGAGACCCAGTACTTC.

The CDR3 nucleotides are TGTGCCAGCAGCCCGACCAGGGGATACAATCAGCCCCAGCATTTT. As protein: CASSPTRGYNQPQHF. The chain carries TRBV7-2 and TRBJ1-5; D is possibly TRBD1 (6 bases). Germline loops: CDR1 SGHTA, CDR2 FQGNSA. Trimming took 5 bases from V and 3 from J, leaving 14 bases between them. The CDR3 contains 15 residues.

The chain links TRBV7-9 to TRBJ2-5, with 9 bases fitting TRBD1. J was trimmed by 5 bases and V by 6 bases; bases with no gene match: 10. The CDR3 loop spans 15 amino acids. In germline, CDR1 is SEHNR, CDR2 FQNEAQ (reference sequence). This CDR3 is CASSSGTGITETQYF. The CDR3 region has the DNA TGTGCCAGCAGTTCCGGGACAGGGATAACGGAGACCCAGTACTTC.

The gene calls are TRBV2 and TRBJ1-5; D is ambiguous. The CDR3 loop spans 15 amino acids. CDR1 and CDR2 (germline): SNHLY, FYNNEI. Trimming left V 2 bases short and J 0 bases short, with 8 bases between. CDR3 in amino acids: CASSEYRDSNQPQHF. In DNA, the CDR3 is TGTGCCAGCAGTGAATACCGGGATAGCAATCAGCCCCAGCATTTT.